Included here is one T cell receptor beta chain sequence, with context. Its antigen is unidentified. These data are taken from a study of T cell responses to AZD1222 COVID-19 vaccine. Study observations and caveats: An increase in Spike-specific TCR breadth and depth was observed after two AZD1222 doses.

Libraries were prepared by immunoSEQ multiplex PCR; TCRdb keeps only in-frame clonotypes and omits some of them. The table has 95,000 to 150,000 clones, roughly 90% seen once. The receptor was isolated from an adult in good health. The sequenced sample was peripheral blood, obtained on day 0 of AZD1222 vaccination.

The CDR3 spells CATLLVGGREKLFF. The CDR3 nucleotides are TGTGCCACGCTTTTAGTTGGGGGACGCGAAAAACTGTTTTTT. The J gene is TRBJ1-4, the V gene TRBV6-5; possible D gene TRBD1, 5 bases. The germline gives CDR1 MNHEY, CDR2 SVGAGI. Trimming took 10 bases from V and 8 from J, leaving 20 bases between them. The CDR3 spans 14 residues.